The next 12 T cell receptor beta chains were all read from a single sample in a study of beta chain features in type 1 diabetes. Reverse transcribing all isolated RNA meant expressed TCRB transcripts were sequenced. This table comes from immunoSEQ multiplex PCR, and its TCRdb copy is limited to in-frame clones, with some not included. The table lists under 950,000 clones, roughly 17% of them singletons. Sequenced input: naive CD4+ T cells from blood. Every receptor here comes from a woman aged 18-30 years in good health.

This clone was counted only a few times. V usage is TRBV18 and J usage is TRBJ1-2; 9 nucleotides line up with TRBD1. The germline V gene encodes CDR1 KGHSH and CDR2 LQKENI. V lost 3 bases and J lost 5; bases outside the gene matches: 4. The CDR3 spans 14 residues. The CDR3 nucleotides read TGTGCCAGCTCACCGATGGACAGGGGTTATGGCTACACCTTC. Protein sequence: CASSPMDRGYGYTF.

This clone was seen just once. In DNA, the CDR3 is TGTGCCAGCTCGACGGGAACTAACACCGGGGAGCTGTTTTTT. It specifies CASSTGTNTGELFF. The chain is built from TRBV27 and TRBJ2-2, with D possibly matching TRBD2 (5 bases). This CDR3 is built from 14 residues. Germline V gene lookup returns CDR1 MNHEY and CDR2 SMNVEV (reference sequence). V gave up 8 bases and J gave up 2 bases, with 12 bases separating them.

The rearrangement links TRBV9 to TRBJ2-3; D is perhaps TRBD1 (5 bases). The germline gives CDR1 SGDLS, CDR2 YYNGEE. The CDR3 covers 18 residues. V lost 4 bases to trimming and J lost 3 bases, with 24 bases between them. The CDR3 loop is CASSITAQGDRGTDTQYF. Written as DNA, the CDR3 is TGTGCCAGCAGCATAACCGCTCAGGGCGACAGAGGTACAGATACGCAGTATTTT. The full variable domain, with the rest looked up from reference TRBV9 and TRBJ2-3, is DSGVTQTPKHLITATGQRVTLRCSPRSGDLSVYWYQQSLDQGLQFLIQYYNGEERAKGNILERFSAQQFPDLHSELNLSSLELGDSALYFCASSITAQGDRGTDTQYFGPGTRLTVL.

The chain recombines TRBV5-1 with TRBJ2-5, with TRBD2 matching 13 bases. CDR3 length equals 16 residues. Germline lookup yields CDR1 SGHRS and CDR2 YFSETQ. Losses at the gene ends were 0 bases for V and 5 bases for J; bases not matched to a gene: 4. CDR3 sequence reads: CASSLGLAGGYETQYF. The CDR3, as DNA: TGCGCCAGCAGCTTGGGACTAGCGGGAGGATACGAGACCCAGTACTTC.

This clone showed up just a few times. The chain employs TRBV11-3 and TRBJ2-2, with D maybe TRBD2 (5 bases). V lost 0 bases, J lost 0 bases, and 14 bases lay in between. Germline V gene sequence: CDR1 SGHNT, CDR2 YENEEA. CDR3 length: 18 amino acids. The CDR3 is CASSLDSVGAANTGELFF. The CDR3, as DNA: TGTGCCAGCAGCTTAGATTCTGTGGGAGCTGCGAACACCGGGGAGCTGTTTTTT.

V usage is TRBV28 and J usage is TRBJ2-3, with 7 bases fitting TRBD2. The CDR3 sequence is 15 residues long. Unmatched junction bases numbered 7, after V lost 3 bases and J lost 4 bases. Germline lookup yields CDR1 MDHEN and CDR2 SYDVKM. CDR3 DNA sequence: TGTGCCAGCAGTTTGGGGGGGATAGGCGCAGATACGCAGTATTTT. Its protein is CASSLGGIGADTQYF.

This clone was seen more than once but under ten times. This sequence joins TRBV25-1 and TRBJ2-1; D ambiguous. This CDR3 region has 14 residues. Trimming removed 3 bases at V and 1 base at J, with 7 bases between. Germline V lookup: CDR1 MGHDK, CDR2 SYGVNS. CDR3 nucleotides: TGTGCCAGCAGTGACGGAGCATCCTACAATGAGCAGTTCTTC. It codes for CASSDGASYNEQFF.

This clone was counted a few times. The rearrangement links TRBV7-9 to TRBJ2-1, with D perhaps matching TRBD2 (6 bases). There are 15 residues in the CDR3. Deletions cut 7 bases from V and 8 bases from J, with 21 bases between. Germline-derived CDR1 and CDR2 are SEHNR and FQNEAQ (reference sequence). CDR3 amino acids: CASTLPSAVSDEQFF. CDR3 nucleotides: TGTGCCAGCACCCTACCTAGCGCGGTATCGGATGAGCAGTTCTTC. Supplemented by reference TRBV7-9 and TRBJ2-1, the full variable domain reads DTGVSQNPRHKITKRGQNVTFRCDPISEHNRLYWYRQTLGQGPEFLTYFQNEAQLEKSRLLSDRFSAERPKGSFSTLEIQRTEQGDSAMYLCASTLPSAVSDEQFFGPGTRLTVL.

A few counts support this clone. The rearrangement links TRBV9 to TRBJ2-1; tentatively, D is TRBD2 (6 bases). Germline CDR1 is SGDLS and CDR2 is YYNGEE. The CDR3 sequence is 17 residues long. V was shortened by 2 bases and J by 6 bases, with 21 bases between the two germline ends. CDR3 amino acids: CASSVRWHGSPSNEQFF. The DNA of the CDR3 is TGTGCCAGCAGCGTTCGGTGGCACGGGAGCCCCTCCAATGAGCAGTTCTTC.

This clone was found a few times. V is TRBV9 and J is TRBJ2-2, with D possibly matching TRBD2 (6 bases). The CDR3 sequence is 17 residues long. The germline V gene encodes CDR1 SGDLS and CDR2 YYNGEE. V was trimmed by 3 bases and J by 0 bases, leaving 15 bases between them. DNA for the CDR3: TGTGCCAGCAGCGCCCAGACTAGACCGGCGAACACCGGGGAGCTGTTTTTT. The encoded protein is CASSAQTRPANTGELFF.

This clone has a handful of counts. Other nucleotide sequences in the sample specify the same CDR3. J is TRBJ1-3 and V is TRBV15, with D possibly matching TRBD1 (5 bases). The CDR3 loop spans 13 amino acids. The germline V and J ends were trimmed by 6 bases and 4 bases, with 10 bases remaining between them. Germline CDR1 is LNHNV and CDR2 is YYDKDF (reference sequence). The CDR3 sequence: CATSRDLGNTIYF. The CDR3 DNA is TGTGCCACCAGTAGGGACCTCGGAAACACCATATATTTT. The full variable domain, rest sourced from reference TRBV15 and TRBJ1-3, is DAMVIQNPRYQVTQFGKPVTLSCSQTLNHNVMYWYQQKSSQAPKLLFHYYDKDFNNEADTPDNFQSRRPNTSFCFLDIRSPGLGDTAMYLCATSRDLGNTIYFGEGSWLTVV.

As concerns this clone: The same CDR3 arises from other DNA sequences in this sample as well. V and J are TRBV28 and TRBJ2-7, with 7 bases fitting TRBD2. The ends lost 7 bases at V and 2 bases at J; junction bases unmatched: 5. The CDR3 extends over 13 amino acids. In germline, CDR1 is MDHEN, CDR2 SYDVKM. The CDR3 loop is CASTPAGTYEQYF. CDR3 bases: TGTGCCAGCACCCCAGCGGGAACCTACGAGCAGTACTTC.